This entry is about one T cell receptor beta chain. Its antigen is currently unknown. The sample belongs to a study of blood T cells in healthy people across ages. Regarding the study as a whole: No one knew whether donors had CMV, which possibly confounded expanded clonotype changes.

The CDR3 covers 11 residues. V lost 3 bases and J lost 5, with 3 bases in between. Germline CDR1 MNHNY, CDR2 SVGAGI (reference sequence). PCR was performed a second time for 7 to 11 cycles using a sample-barcoded 5' primer and a J-beta primer mix. CDR3-containing paired-end reads numbering at least 3 million came from each sample. Via MiXCR, TCRdb re-called the 5' RACE reads, giving one row per CDR3 protein. The sample yields 550,000 to 700,000 distinct CDR3 sequences, roughly a quarter seen once. The sequencing input was blood. This chain uses TRBV6-6 with TRBJ2-3; D uncertain. The sequence came from a woman in her 70s in good health. In nucleotides, the CDR3 is TGTGCCAGCAGTTATAGAGATACGCAGTATTTT. Amino acids: CASSYRDTQYF.